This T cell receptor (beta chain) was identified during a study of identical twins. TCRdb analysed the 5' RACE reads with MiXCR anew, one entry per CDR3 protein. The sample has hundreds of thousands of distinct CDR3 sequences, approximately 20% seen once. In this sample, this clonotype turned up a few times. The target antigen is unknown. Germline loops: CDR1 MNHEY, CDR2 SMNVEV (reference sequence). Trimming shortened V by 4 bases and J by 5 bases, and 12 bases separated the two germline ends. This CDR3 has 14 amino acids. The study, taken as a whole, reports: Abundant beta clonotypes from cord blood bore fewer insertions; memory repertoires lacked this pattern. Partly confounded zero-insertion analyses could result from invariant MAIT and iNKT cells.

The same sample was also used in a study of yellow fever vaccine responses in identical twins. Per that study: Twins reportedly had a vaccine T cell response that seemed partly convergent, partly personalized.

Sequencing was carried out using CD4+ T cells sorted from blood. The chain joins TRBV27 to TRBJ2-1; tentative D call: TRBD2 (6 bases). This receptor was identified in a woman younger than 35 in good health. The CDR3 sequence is CASSSVRGNNEQFF. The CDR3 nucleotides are TGTGCCAGCAGTTCGGTTCGCGGGAACAATGAGCAGTTCTTC.